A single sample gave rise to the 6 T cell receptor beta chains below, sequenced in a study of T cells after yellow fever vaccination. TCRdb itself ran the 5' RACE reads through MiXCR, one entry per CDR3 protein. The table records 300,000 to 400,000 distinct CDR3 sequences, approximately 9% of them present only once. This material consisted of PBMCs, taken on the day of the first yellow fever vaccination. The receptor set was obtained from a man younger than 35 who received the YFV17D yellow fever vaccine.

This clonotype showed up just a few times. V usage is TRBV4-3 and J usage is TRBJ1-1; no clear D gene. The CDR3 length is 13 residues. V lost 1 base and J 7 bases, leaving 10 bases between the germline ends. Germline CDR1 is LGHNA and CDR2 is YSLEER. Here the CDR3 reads CASSQGRSGEAFF. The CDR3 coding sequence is TGCGCCAGCAGCCAAGGGAGGAGTGGTGAAGCTTTCTTT.

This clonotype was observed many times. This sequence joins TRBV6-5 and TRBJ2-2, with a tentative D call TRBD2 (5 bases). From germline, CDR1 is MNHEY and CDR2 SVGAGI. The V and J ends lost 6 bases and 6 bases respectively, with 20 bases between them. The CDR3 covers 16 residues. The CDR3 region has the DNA TGTGCCAGCAGACACGAATTCGACCCCGGGGCCGGGGAGCTGTTTTTT. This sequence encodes CASRHEFDPGAGELFF.

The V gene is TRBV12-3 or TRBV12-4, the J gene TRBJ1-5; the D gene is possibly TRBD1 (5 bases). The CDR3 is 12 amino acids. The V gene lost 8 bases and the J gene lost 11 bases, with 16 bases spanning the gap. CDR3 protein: CASCGTGGSQHF. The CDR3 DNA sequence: TGTGCCAGCTGCGGGACCGGGGGATCCCAGCATTTT.

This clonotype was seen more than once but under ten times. CDR3 amino acids: CATSRDRTPASLEQYF. The CDR3 DNA follows: TGTGCCACCAGCAGAGACCGGACGCCGGCTAGCTTGGAGCAGTACTTC. This chain uses TRBV15 with TRBJ2-7, with a tentative D call TRBD2 (5 bases). The CDR3 runs to 16 residues. Trimming left V 0 bases short and J 7 bases short, with 19 bases between. Germline CDR1 reads LNHNV; CDR2 reads YYDKDF (reference sequence).

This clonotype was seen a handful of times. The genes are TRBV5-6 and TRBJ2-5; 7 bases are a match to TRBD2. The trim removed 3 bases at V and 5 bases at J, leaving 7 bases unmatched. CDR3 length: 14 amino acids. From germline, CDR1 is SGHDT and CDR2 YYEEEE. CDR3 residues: CASSYQDGGETQYF. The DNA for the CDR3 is TGTGCCAGCAGCTACCAGGACGGGGGGGAGACCCAGTACTTC.

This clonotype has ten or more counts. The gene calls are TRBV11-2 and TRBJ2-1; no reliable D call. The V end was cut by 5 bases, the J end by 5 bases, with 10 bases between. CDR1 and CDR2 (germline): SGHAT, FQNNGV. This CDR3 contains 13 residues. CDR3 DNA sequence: TGTGCCAGCAGCCCCGCCCCGGACAATGAGCAGTTCTTC. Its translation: CASSPAPDNEQFF.